This T cell receptor beta chain was retrieved from a study of T cells in Graves' hyperthyroidism and ophthalmopathy. Study at large: At initial diagnosis, before any treatment had begun, peripheral blood was obtained.

Stable Graves' hyperthyroidism meant no ophthalmopathy progression within 18 months. With a duration under 2 months, the hyperthyroidism was newly diagnosed in patients aged 18 to 65. Researchers took RNA transcripts and amplified the TCR beta CDR3 regions from them. In the first-round RT-PCR of the TCR CDR3, the HTBI primer set was used. One entry per CDR3 protein, called by TCRdb with MiXCR from the multiplex PCR reads. The sample shows hundreds of thousands of distinct CDR3 sequences, 35% of them seen only once. The sequencing input was blood. The sequence was obtained from a woman aged 40 to 50 with Graves' hyperthyroidism.

The CDR3 region is CAINNAGTGVRTEAFF. The DNA for the CDR3 is TGTGCCATAAATAACGCCGGGACAGGGGTCAGGACTGAAGCTTTCTTT. The chain has TRBV10-3 and TRBJ1-1, with 10 positions matching TRBD1. The CDR3 totals 16 residues. The trim removed 9 bases at V and 5 bases at J, leaving 15 bases unmatched. Germline V lookup: CDR1 ENHRY, CDR2 SYGVKD.